One sample yielded the 24 T cell receptor beta chains listed below, sequenced in a study of radiotherapy plus CTLA-4 blockade in lung cancer. Method: immunoSEQ multiplex PCR; TCRdb's copy keeps in-frame clones and lacks some. The repertoire includes 35,000 to 50,000 clones, 65% to 70% of them detected once, and around 25% sits in the top ten. This sample comprised peripheral blood, obtained from a patient treated with radiotherapy plus ipilimumab. The receptors shown here come from a human donor with non-small cell lung cancer who had a partial response to radiotherapy plus ipilimumab.

The V call is TRBV6-6, the J call TRBJ1-2; no clear D. Trimming left V 6 bases short and J 2 bases short, with 7 bases between. This CDR3 is 12 amino acids long. Germline CDR1 reads MNHNY; CDR2 reads SVGAGI (reference sequence). The CDR3 bases are TGTGCCAGCAGCGAGCCCAACTATGGCTACACCTTC. Translation gives CASSEPNYGYTF.

The chain couples TRBV5-1 to TRBJ1-2; 10 bases are a match to TRBD1. The ends lost 4 bases at V and 6 bases at J; junction bases unmatched: 6. This CDR3 region has 14 residues. Germline CDR1 and CDR2: SGHRS and YFSETQ. Here the CDR3 reads CASSPGTGAHGYTF. CDR3 DNA: TGCGCCAGCAGCCCCGGGACAGGGGCTCATGGCTACACCTTC.

This clone has a handful of counts. This rearrangement joins TRBV13 to TRBJ1-1; no firm D call. Germline V lookup: CDR1 PRHDT, CDR2 FYEKMQ (reference sequence). The CDR3 has 16 amino acids. V dropped 3 bases and J dropped 4 bases, with 18 bases sitting between them. In DNA form, the CDR3 reads TGTGCCAGCAGCTTCCGGCGGGGTAGGGCAGTCACTGAAGCTTTCTTT. Protein sequence: CASSFRRGRAVTEAFF.

The chain couples TRBV7-3 to TRBJ2-7, with D perhaps matching TRBD1 (5 bases). V was cut by 3 bases and J by 6 bases, with 12 bases left in between. This CDR3 contains 13 residues. Germline V lookup: CDR1 SGHTA, CDR2 FQGTGA. CDR3 amino acids: CASSFSSGREQYF. The CDR3 DNA reads TGTGCCAGCAGCTTTTCGTCAGGGCGCGAGCAGTACTTC.

V and J are TRBV21-1 and TRBJ2-1; the table gives TRBD1 as D, unverified against the DNA. TRBV21-1 is termed a pseudogene. The CDR3 consists of 17 residues. This CDR3 reads CASSKCGGQGCSNEQFF. CDR3 DNA: TGTGCCAGCAGCAAATGTGGGGGACAGGGTTGTAGCAATGAGCAGTTCTTC.

The rearrangement uses TRBV9 and TRBJ2-2, with 9 bases matching TRBD1. J gave up 7 bases and V 4 bases, and 8 bases lay outside the gene matches. Germline CDR1 reads SGDLS; CDR2 reads YYNGEE. The CDR3 sequence is 15 residues long. The CDR3 nucleotides are TGTGCCAGCAGCCAACGACAGGGGGGGAACGGGGAGCTGTTTTTT. It encodes CASSQRQGGNGELFF.

This rearrangement joins TRBV7-3 to TRBJ2-1; a possible D gene is TRBD2 (5 bases). Trimming left V 3 bases short and J 4 bases short, with 13 bases between. The CDR3 runs 15 residues. Per germline, CDR1 SGHTA and CDR2 FQGTGA. The CDR3 sequence: CASSFSRTSYNEQFF. The CDR3 DNA reads as TGTGCCAGCAGCTTTTCCCGGACTTCGTACAATGAGCAGTTCTTC. The full variable domain, completed using reference TRBV7-3 and TRBJ2-1, is GAGVSQTPSNKVTEKGKYVELRCDPISGHTALYWYRQSLGQGPEFLIYFQGTGAADDSGLPNDRFFAVRPEGSVSTLKIQRTERGDSAVYLCASSFSRTSYNEQFFGPGTRLTVL.

The rearrangement joins TRBV6-1 to TRBJ1-6, with no clear D. The V and J ends lost 8 bases and 1 base respectively, with 6 bases between them. Germline assignment: CDR1 MNHNS and CDR2 SASEGT. This CDR3 has 13 amino acids. The chain's CDR3 is CASLESYNSPLHF. In nucleotides, the CDR3 is TGTGCCAGCCTGGAGTCCTATAATTCACCCCTCCACTTT.

The J gene is TRBJ2-5, the V gene TRBV29-1; D uncertain. There are 11 residues in the CDR3. With 4 bases removed from V and 1 base from J, the gap between germline ends came to 4 bases. CDR1 SQVTM and CDR2 ANQGSEA come from the germline V gene. CDR3 coding DNA: TGCAGCGTTGCCAGCCAAGAGACCCAGTACTTC. Translation gives CSVASQETQYF.

The CDR3 protein is CASSLGSPGGYTF. The CDR3 DNA follows: TGCGCCAGCAGCTTGGGGTCACCCGGTGGCTACACCTTC. The V and J genes are TRBV5-1 and TRBJ1-2; D remains unclear. CDR1 and CDR2 (germline): SGHRS, YFSETQ. This CDR3 is 13 amino acids long. V lost 0 bases to trimming and J lost 7 bases, with 10 bases between them. Based on the CDR3 plus reference TRBV5-1 and TRBJ1-2, the full variable domain is KAGVTQTPRYLIKTRGQQVTLSCSPISGHRSVSWYQQTPGQGLQFLFEYFSETQRNKGNFPGRFSGRQFSNSRSEMNVSTLELGDSALYLCASSLGSPGGYTFGSGTRLTVV.

The genes are TRBV4-2 and TRBJ1-2; D is undetermined. The V and J ends lost 0 bases and 6 bases respectively, with 11 bases between them. This CDR3 is built from 14 residues. CDR1 is LGHNA and CDR2 is YNFKEQ in the germline V gene. The CDR3 region is CASSQETSYNGYTF. CDR3 nucleotide sequence: TGTGCCAGCAGCCAAGAGACTTCATACAATGGCTACACCTTC.

The chain is built from TRBV29-1 and TRBJ1-5; maybe TRBD1 (5 bases). Trimming removed 4 bases at V and 5 bases at J, with 12 bases between. Germline CDR1 is SQVTM and CDR2 is ANQGSEA. CDR3 length: 13 residues. For the CDR3, the DNA is TGCAGCGTTGCCGGAGGGGTCGATCAGCCCCAGCATTTT. This codes for CSVAGGVDQPQHF.

Here the CDR3 reads CASRGTGGANTGELFF. As DNA, the CDR3 is TGTGCCAGCAGGGGTACAGGGGGCGCAAACACCGGGGAGCTGTTTTTT. The rearrangement uses TRBV6-6 and TRBJ2-2; 9 positions agree with TRBD1. Germline V gene sequence: CDR1 MNHNY, CDR2 SVGAGI (reference sequence). V dropped 6 bases and J dropped 2; count of bases not matched to a gene: 7. CDR3 length equals 16 residues.

This clone was counted at least ten times. This rearrangement joins TRBV19 to TRBJ1-2; D call uncertain. Germline lookup yields CDR1 LNHDA and CDR2 SQIVND (reference sequence). The CDR3 runs to 16 residues. V was pared by 0 bases and J by 4 bases, with 15 bases between. The CDR3 loop reads CASSIDPSGWGYGYTF. The CDR3 DNA reads TGTGCCAGTAGTATAGATCCGTCGGGGTGGGGCTATGGCTACACCTTC.

This chain uses TRBV6-1 with TRBJ2-7, with 7 positions matching TRBD2. This CDR3 has 11 residues. Trimming cost V 6 bases and J 6 bases; bases outside gene matches: 2. Germline V lookup: CDR1 MNHNS, CDR2 SASEGT. CDR3 amino acids: CASRAGFEQYF. The CDR3 DNA follows: TGTGCCAGCAGAGCGGGGTTCGAGCAGTACTTC.

The chain is built from TRBV11-2 and TRBJ2-7; 11 positions agree with TRBD1. The J segment lost 3 bases and the V segment lost 5 bases, leaving 9 bases of the junction unmatched. Germline-derived CDR1 and CDR2 are SGHAT and FQNNGV. This CDR3 is 16 amino acids long. The CDR3 nucleotides read TGTGCCAGCAGCCCCTGGGGACAGGGGGACTACTACGAGCAGTACTTC. Encoded protein: CASSPWGQGDYYEQYF.

This chain links TRBV11-1 with TRBJ2-7; 8 nucleotides line up with TRBD2. Germline CDR1 SGHAT, CDR2 FQDESV (reference sequence). V was clipped by 6 bases and J by 3 bases; unmatched bases: 10. This CDR3 has 15 residues. The CDR3 spells CASSEGPSGYYEQYF. For the CDR3, the DNA is TGTGCCAGCAGTGAAGGGCCTAGCGGGTACTACGAGCAGTACTTC.

This chain connects TRBV18 to TRBJ2-7; 14 bases are a match to TRBD2. Looked up from germline, CDR1 is KGHSH and CDR2 is LQKENI. The CDR3 runs to 14 residues. Trimming cost V 6 bases and J 6 bases; bases outside gene matches: 4. The CDR3 here is CASSGTSGSGEQYF. CDR3 in DNA: TGTGCCAGCTCTGGGACTAGCGGGAGCGGCGAGCAGTACTTC. Filled out from reference TRBV18 and TRBJ2-7, the complete variable domain reads NAGVMQNPRHLVRRRGQEARLRCSPMKGHSHVYWYRQLPEEGLKFMVYLQKENIIDESGMPKERFSAEFPKEGPSILRIQQVVRGDSAAYFCASSGTSGSGEQYFGPGTRLTVT.

The rearrangement links TRBV10-2 to TRBJ1-2; 10 bases match TRBD1. V gave up 3 bases and J gave up 0 bases; unmatched junction bases: 7. Germline V gene lookup returns CDR1 WSHSY and CDR2 SAAADI. The CDR3 has 17 amino acids. Here the CDR3 DNA reads TGCGCCAGCAGTGACCGGGACAGGGGCTTAGCTAACTATGGCTACACCTTC. Translation: CASSDRDRGLANYGYTF.

The rearrangement links TRBV5-1 to TRBJ1-4; maybe TRBD1 (6 bases). V dropped 6 bases and J dropped 5 bases, with 11 bases sitting between them. Germline V gives CDR1 SGHRS, CDR2 YFSETQ. The CDR3 has 13 residues. The chain's CDR3 is CASTKGTNEKLFF. CDR3 bases: TGCGCCAGCACAAAGGGGACAAATGAAAAACTGTTTTTT. The full variable domain, completed using reference TRBV5-1 and TRBJ1-4, is KAGVTQTPRYLIKTRGQQVTLSCSPISGHRSVSWYQQTPGQGLQFLFEYFSETQRNKGNFPGRFSGRQFSNSRSEMNVSTLELGDSALYLCASTKGTNEKLFFGSGTQLSVL.

The gene calls are TRBV5-1 and TRBJ2-1; TRBD2 matches 16 bases. CDR1 is SGHRS and CDR2 is YFSETQ in the germline V gene. This CDR3 spans 16 amino acids. V trimming: 3 bases; J trimming: 7 bases; junction bases outside the gene matches: 4. CDR3 region: CASSSGLAGGPNEQFF. For the CDR3, the DNA is TGCGCCAGCAGCTCGGGACTAGCGGGAGGGCCAAATGAGCAGTTCTTC.

The chain carries TRBV6-1 and TRBJ1-2, with 7 bases fitting TRBD1. Germline loops: CDR1 MNHNS, CDR2 SASEGT. The CDR3 length is 14 residues. The V gene end was trimmed by 6 bases and the J gene end by 3 bases; junction bases not matched to a gene: 7. This CDR3 reads CASRHEGADYGYTF. The CDR3 nucleotides read TGTGCCAGCAGACATGAGGGGGCTGACTATGGCTACACCTTC.

This clone was detected only a few times. V usage is TRBV7-2 and J usage is TRBJ1-5; no firm D call. The V end was cut by 8 bases, the J end by 4 bases, with 15 bases between. In germline, CDR1 is SGHTA, CDR2 FQGNSA. The CDR3 length is 14 residues. The CDR3 coding sequence is TGTGCCAGCTGCCGGGAACCACAAAATCAGCCCCAGCATTTT. Translating gives CASCREPQNQPQHF.

V gene TRBV12-2 combines with J gene TRBJ1-2. TRBV12-2 is tagged as a pseudogene. The CDR3 sequence is 12 residues long. CDR3 sequence (DNA): TGTGCAAGTCGCTTGGAGGCGAGCGATGTCACCTTC. Amino acid sequence: CASRLEASDVTF.